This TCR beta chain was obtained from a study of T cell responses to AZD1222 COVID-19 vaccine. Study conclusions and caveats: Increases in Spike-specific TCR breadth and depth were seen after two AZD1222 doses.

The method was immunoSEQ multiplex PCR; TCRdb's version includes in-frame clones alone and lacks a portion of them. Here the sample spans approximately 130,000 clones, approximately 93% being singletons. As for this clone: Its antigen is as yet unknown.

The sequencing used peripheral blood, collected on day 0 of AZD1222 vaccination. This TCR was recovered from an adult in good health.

CDR3 nucleotides: TGCAGTGCCCCCCTAGTGGCTGAGCAGTTCTTC. It encodes CSAPLVAEQFF. The chain employs TRBV20-1 and TRBJ2-1; no clear D. The length of the CDR3 is 11 residues. Deletions cut 6 bases from V and 9 bases from J, with 12 bases between. Germline CDR1 and CDR2: DFQATT and SNEGSKA (reference sequence).